This T cell receptor beta chain originates from a study of OX40 agonist ivuxolimab in advanced cancers. Study in general: At doses from 0.01 to 10 mg/kg, patients were given intravenous ivuxolimab every 2 weeks. Notes on the study in general: The average count of expanded clones was higher among CD8+ T cells than among CD4+. The antigen specificity of the peripheral T cells (those that were expanded) was not determined. In the 0.1 to 3.0 mg/kg range, CD4+ and CD8+ blood T cells had expanded clonally by week 6.

Germline V gene sequence: CDR1 SGHAT, CDR2 FQNNGV. Trimming at V came to 5 bases and at J to 7 bases, leaving 11 bases not matched to a gene. The length of the CDR3 is 15 residues. With respect to this clone: Its matching antigen is unknown.

Assay: immunoSEQ multiplex PCR; the TCRdb copy retains only in-frame clones and omits some. The profile shows fewer than 85,000 clones, about 83% of them singletons. The chain has TRBV11-2 and TRBJ2-7; 10 bases align to TRBD2. This TCR derives from an adult with an advanced solid tumor such as melanoma, head and neck, liver or kidney cancer. The sequencing here drew on CD4+ or CD8+ T cells sorted from blood, taken in a trial of the OX40 agonist ivuxolimab. Here the CDR3 reads CASSQGLAGGYEQYF. DNA of the CDR3: TGTGCCAGCAGCCAGGGGTTAGCGGGAGGTTATGAGCAGTACTTC.